The clone carrying this T cell receptor (beta chain) has a count of ten or more. TCRdb ran MiXCR on the RT-PCR reads and lists one entry per CDR3 protein. Among about 680,000 distinct CDR3 sequences listed, approximately 14% were seen once. Trimming pared 3 bases from V and 1 base from J, leaving 7 bases between. CDR1 is SGHKS, CDR2 YYEKEE, per germline (reference sequence). This CDR3 has 13 amino acids. The sample was memory CD4+ T cells from blood. The sequence was collected from a female donor in good health, serving as a healthy control. V usage is TRBV5-5 and J usage is TRBJ2-5; D possibly corresponds to TRBD2 (6 bases). This CDR3 is CASSWGGQETQYF. The DNA for the CDR3 is TGTGCCAGCAGCTGGGGAGGCCAAGAGACCCAGTACTTC.